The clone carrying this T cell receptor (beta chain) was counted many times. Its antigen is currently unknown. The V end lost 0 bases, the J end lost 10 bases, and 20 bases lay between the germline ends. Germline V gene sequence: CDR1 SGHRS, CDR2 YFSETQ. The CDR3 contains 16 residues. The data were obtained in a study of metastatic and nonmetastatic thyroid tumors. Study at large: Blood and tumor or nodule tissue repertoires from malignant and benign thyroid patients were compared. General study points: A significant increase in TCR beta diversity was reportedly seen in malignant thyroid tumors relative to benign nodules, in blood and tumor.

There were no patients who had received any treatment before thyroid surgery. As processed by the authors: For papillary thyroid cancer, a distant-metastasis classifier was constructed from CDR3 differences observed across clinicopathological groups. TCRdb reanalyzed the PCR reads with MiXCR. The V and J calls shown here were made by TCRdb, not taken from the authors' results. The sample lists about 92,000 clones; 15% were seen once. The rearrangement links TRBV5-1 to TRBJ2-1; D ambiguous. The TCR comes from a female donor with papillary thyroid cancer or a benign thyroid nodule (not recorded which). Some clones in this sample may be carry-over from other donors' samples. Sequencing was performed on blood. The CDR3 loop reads CASSLEAINPQWEQFF. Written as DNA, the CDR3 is TGCGCCAGCAGCTTGGAGGCCATCAATCCCCAATGGGAGCAGTTCTTC. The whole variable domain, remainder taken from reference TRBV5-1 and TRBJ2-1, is KAGVTQTPRYLIKTRGQQVTLSCSPISGHRSVSWYQQTPGQGLQFLFEYFSETQRNKGNFPGRFSGRQFSNSRSEMNVSTLELGDSALYLCASSLEAINPQWEQFFGPGTRLTVL.